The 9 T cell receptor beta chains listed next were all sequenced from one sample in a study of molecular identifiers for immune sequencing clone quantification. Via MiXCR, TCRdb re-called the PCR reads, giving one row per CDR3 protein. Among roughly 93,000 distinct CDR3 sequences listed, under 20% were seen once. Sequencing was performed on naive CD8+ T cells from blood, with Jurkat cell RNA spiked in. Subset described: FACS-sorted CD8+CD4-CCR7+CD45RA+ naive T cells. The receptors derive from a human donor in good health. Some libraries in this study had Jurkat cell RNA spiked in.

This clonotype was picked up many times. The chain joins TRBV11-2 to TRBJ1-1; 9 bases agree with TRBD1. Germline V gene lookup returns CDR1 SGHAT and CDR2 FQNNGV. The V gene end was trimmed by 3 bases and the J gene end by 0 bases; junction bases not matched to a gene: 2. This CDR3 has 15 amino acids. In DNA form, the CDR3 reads TGTGCCAGCAGCTTGGGGACAGGGATGAACACTGAAGCTTTCTTT. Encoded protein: CASSLGTGMNTEAFF.

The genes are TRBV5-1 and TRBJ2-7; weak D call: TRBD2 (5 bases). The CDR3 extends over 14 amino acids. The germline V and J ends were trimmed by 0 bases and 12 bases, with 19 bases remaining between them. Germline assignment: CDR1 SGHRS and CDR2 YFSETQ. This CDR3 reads CASSLDDYRSQLYF. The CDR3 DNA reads TGCGCCAGCAGCTTGGATGACTACCGGTCCCAATTGTACTTC.

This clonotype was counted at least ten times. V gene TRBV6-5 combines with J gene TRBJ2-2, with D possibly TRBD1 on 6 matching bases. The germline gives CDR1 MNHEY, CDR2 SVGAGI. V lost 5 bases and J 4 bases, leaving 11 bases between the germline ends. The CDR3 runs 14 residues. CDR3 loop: CASSPYRATGELFF. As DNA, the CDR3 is TGTGCCAGCAGTCCCTACAGGGCCACCGGGGAGCTGTTTTTT.

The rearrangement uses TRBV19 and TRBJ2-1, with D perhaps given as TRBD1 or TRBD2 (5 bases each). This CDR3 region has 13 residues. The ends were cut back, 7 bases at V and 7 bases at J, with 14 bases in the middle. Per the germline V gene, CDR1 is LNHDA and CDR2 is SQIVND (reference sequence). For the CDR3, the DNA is TGTGCCAGTAATTCTGAGGGGTGGAATGAGCAGTTCTTC. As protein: CASNSEGWNEQFF.

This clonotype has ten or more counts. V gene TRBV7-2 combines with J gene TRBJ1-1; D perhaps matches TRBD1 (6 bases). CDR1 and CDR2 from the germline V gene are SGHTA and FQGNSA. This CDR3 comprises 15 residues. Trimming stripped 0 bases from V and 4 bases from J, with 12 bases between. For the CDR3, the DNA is TGTGCCAGCAGCTTAGCGACAGGCTGGGGCACTGAAGCTTTCTTT. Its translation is CASSLATGWGTEAFF.

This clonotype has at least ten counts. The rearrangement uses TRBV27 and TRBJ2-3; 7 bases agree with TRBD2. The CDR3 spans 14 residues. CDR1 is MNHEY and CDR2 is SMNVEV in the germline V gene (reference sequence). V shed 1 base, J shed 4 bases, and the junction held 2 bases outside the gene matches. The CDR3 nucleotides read TGTGCCAGCAGTTTATTACGGGAGGCAGATACGCAGTATTTT. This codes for CASSLLREADTQYF.

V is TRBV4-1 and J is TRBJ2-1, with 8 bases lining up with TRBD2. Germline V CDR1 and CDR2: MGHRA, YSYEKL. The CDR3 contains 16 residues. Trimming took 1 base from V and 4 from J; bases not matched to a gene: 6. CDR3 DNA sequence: TGCGCCAGCAGCCAAGGGGTTAGCGGGATATACAATGAGCAGTTCTTC. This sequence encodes CASSQGVSGIYNEQFF.

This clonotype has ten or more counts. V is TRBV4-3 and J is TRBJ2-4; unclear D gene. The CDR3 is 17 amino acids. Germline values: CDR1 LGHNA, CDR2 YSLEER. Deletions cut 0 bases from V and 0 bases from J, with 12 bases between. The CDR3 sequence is CASSQEAGPLAKNIQYF. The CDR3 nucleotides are TGCGCCAGCAGCCAAGAAGCTGGCCCCTTAGCCAAAAACATTCAGTACTTC.

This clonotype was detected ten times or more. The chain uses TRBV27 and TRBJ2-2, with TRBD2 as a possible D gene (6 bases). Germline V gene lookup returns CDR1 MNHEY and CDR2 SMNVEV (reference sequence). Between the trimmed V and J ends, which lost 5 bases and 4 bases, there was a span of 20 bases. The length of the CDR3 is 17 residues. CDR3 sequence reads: CASSPHLTSSVTGELFF. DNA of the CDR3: TGTGCCAGCAGTCCCCACCTGACTAGTTCGGTCACCGGGGAGCTGTTTTTT.